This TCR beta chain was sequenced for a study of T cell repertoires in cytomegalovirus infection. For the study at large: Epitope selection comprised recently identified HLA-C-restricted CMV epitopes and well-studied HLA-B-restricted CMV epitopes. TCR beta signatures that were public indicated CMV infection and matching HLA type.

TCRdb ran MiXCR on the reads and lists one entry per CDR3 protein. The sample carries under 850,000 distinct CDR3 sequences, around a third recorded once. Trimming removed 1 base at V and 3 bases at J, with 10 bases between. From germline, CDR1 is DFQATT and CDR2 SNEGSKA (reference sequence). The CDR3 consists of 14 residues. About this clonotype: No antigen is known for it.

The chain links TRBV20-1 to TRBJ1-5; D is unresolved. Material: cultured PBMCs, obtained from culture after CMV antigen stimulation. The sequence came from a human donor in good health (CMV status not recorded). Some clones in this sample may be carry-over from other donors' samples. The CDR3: CSARAGGYNQPQHF. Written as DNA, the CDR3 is TGCAGTGCTAGAGCTGGCGGGTACAATCAGCCCCAGCATTTT.